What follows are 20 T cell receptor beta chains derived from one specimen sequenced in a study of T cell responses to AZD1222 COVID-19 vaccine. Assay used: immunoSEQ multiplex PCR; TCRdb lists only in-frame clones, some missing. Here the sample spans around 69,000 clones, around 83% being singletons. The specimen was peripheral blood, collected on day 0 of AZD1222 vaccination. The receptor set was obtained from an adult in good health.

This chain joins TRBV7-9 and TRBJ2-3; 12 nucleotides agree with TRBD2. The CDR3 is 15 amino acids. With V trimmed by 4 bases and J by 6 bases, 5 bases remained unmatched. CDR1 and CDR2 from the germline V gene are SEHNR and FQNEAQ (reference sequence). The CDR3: CASSSLAGGRDTQYF. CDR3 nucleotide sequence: TGTGCCAGCAGCTCACTAGCGGGGGGCAGGGATACGCAGTATTTT. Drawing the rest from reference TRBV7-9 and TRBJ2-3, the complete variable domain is DTGVSQNPRHKITKRGQNVTFRCDPISEHNRLYWYRQTLGQGPEFLTYFQNEAQLEKSRLLSDRFSAERPKGSFSTLEIQRTEQGDSAMYLCASSSLAGGRDTQYFGPGTRLTVL.

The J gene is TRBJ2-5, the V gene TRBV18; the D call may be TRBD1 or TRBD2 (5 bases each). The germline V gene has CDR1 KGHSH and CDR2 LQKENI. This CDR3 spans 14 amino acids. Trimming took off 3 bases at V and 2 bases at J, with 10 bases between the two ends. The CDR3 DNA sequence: TGTGCCAGCTCACCCCTAGAGGGGCAAGAGACCCAGTACTTC. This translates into CASSPLEGQETQYF.

CDR3 amino acids: CASSWTGGRNQPQHF. The DNA of the CDR3 is TGTGCCAGCAGTTGGACAGGGGGCCGAAATCAGCCCCAGCATTTT. The chain combines TRBV7-9 with TRBJ1-5; TRBD1 aligns across 11 bases. This CDR3 has 15 amino acids. Per germline, CDR1 SEHNR and CDR2 FQNEAQ (reference sequence). With V trimmed by 6 bases and J by 4 bases, 5 bases remained unmatched.

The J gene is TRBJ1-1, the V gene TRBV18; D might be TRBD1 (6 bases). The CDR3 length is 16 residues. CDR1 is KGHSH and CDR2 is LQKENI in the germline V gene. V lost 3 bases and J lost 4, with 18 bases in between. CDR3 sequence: CASSPGPGEWGTEAFF. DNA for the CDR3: TGTGCCAGCTCACCTGGCCCAGGGGAGTGGGGCACTGAAGCTTTCTTT. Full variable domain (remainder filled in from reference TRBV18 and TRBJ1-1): NAGVMQNPRHLVRRRGQEARLRCSPMKGHSHVYWYRQLPEEGLKFMVYLQKENIIDESGMPKERFSAEFPKEGPSILRIQQVVRGDSAAYFCASSPGPGEWGTEAFFGQGTRLTVV.

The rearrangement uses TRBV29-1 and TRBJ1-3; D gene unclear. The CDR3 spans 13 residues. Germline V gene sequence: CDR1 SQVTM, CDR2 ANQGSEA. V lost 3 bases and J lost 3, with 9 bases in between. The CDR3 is CSVEGLFGNTIYF. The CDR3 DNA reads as TGCAGCGTTGAGGGCCTCTTTGGAAACACCATATATTTT.

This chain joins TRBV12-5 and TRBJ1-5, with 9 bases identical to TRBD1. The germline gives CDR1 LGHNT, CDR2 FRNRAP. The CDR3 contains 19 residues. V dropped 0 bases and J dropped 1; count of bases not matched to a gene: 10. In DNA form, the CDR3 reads TGTGCTAGTGGTTTGGTACCACGGACAGGGGCACTAAGCAATCAGCCCCAGCATTTT. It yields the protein CASGLVPRTGALSNQPQHF.

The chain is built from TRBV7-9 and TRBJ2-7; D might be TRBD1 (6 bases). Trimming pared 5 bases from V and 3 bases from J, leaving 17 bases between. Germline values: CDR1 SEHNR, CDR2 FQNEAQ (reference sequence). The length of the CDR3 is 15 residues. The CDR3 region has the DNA TGTGCCAGCAGCCGGAACAGGGATTCCCTCTACGAGCAGTACTTC. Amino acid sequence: CASSRNRDSLYEQYF. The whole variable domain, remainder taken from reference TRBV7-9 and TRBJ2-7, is DTGVSQNPRHKITKRGQNVTFRCDPISEHNRLYWYRQTLGQGPEFLTYFQNEAQLEKSRLLSDRFSAERPKGSFSTLEIQRTEQGDSAMYLCASSRNRDSLYEQYFGPGTRLTVT.

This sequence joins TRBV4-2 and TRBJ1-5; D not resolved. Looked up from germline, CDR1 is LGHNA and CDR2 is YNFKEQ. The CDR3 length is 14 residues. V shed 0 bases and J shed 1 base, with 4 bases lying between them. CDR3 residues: CASSQEDSNQPQHF. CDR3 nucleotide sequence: TGTGCCAGCAGCCAAGAGGACAGCAATCAGCCCCAGCATTTT.

CDR3: CASSLQGTWQYF. The CDR3 nucleotides are TGTGCCAGCAGTCTCCAAGGGACCTGGCAGTACTTC. V and J are TRBV12-3 or TRBV12-4 and TRBJ2-7, with D perhaps given as TRBD1 or TRBD2 (5 bases each). CDR3 length: 12 amino acids. Trimming removed 5 bases from V and 9 bases from J, with 14 bases in between.

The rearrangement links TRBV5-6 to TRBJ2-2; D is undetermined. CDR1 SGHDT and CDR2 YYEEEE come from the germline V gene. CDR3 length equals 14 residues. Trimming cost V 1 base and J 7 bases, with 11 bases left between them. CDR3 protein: CASSLSPGSGELFF. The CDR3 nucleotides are TGTGCCAGCAGCTTGTCCCCTGGCAGCGGGGAGCTGTTTTTT.

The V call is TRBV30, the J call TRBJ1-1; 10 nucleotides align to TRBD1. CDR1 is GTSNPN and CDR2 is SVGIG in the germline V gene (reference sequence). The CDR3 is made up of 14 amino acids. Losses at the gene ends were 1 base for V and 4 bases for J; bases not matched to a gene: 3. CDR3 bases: TGTGCCTGGAGTGGGGACAGGGGAATCACTGAAGCTTTCTTT. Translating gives CAWSGDRGITEAFF.

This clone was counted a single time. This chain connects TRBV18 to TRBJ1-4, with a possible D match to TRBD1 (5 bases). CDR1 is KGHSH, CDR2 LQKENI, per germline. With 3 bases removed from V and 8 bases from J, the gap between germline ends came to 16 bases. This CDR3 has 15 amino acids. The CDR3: CASSPPGLREEKLFF. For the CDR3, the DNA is TGTGCCAGCTCACCTCCGGGACTGCGGGAGGAAAAACTGTTTTTT. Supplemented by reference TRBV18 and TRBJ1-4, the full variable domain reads NAGVMQNPRHLVRRRGQEARLRCSPMKGHSHVYWYRQLPEEGLKFMVYLQKENIIDESGMPKERFSAEFPKEGPSILRIQQVVRGDSAAYFCASSPPGLREEKLFFGSGTQLSVL.

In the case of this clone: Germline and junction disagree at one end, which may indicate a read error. The CDR3, as DNA: TGTGCCAGCAGTTACTCCCCGTTTCACTTT. Its translation is CASSYSPFHF. This rearrangement joins TRBV6-6 to TRBJ1-1; D gene uncertain. CDR1 and CDR2 from the germline V gene are MNHNY and SVGAGI (reference sequence). This CDR3 is built from 10 residues.

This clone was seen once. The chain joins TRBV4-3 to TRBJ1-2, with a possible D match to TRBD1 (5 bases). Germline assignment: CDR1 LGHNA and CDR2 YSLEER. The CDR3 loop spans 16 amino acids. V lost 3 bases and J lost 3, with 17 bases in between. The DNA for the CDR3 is TGCGCCAGCAGCCATCACCGTGGACAAACAGACTATGGCTACACCTTC. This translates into CASSHHRGQTDYGYTF.

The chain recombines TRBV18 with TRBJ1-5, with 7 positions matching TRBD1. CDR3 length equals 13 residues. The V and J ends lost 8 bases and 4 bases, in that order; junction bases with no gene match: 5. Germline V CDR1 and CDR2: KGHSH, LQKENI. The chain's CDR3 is CASLDRMNQPQHF. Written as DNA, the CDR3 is TGTGCCAGCCTGGACAGGATGAATCAGCCCCAGCATTTT.

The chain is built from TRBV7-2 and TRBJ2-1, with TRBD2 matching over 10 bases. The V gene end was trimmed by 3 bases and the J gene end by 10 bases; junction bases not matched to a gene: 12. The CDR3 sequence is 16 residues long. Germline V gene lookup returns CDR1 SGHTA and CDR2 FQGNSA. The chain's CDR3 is CASSFSGGNPEGEQFF. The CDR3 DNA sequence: TGTGCCAGCAGCTTTAGCGGGGGGAACCCCGAGGGGGAGCAGTTCTTC.

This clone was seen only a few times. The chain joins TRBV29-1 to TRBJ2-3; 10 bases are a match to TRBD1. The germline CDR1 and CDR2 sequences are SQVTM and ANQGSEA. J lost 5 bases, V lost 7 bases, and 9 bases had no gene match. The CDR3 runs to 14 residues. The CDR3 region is CSAQGQGLGDTQYF. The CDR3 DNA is TGCAGCGCACAGGGACAGGGGTTAGGAGATACGCAGTATTTT.

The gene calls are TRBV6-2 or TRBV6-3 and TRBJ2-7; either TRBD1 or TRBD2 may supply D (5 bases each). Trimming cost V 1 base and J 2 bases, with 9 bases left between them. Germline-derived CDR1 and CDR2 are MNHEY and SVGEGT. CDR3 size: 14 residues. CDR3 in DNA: TGTGCCAGCAGTTACTTCGGGGCAACCTACGAGCAGTACTTC. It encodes CASSYFGATYEQYF.

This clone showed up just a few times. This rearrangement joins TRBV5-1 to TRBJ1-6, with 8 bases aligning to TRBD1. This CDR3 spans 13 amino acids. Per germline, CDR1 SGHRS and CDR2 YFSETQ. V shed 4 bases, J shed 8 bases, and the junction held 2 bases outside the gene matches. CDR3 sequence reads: CASSTQGDSPLHF. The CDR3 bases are TGCGCCAGCAGCACACAGGGGGATTCACCCCTCCACTTT.

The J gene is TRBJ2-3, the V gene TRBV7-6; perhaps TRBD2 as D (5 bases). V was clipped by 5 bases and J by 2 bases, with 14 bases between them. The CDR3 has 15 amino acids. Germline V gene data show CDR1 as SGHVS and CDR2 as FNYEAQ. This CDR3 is CASSRTGPFTDTQYF. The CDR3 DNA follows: TGTGCCAGCAGCAGGACTGGGCCATTCACAGATACGCAGTATTTT.